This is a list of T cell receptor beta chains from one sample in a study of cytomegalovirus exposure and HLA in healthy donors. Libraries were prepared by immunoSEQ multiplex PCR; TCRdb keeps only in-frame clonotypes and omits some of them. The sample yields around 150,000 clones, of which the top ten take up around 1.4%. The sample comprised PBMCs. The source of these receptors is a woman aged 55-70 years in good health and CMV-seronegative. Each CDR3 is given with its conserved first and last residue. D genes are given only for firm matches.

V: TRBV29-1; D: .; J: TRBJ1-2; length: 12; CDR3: CSATGSATGYTF; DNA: TGCAGCGCCACAGGGAGCGCGACCGGCTACACCTTC
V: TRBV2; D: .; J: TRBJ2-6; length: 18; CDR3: CASSAPPGSGSGANVLTF; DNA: TGTGCCAGCAGTGCCCCCCCAGGTTCCGGCTCTGGGGCCAACGTCCTGACTTTC
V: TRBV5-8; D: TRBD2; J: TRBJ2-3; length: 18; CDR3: CASSSGPSGRAATDTQYF; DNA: TGTGCCAGCAGCTCCGGGCCTAGCGGGAGGGCCGCGACAGATACGCAGTATTTT
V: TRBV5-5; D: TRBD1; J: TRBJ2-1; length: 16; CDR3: CASSPAPGQWLNEQFF; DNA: TGTGCCAGCAGCCCCGCACCGGGACAGTGGCTTAATGAGCAGTTCTTC
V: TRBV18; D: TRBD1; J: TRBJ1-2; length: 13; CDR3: CASSMTGLNGYTF; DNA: TGTGCCAGCTCCATGACAGGGTTAAATGGCTACACCTTC
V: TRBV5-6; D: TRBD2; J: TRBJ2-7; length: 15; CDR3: CASSPSGRAPYEQYF; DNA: TGTGCCAGCAGCCCCAGCGGGAGGGCCCCCTACGAGCAGTACTTC
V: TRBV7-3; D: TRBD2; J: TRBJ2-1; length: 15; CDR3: CASSFSGGTYNEQFF; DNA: TGTGCCAGCAGCTTTAGCGGGGGGACCTACAATGAGCAGTTCTTC
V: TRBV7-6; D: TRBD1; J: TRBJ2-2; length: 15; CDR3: CASSQFTGDTGELFF; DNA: TGTGCCAGCAGCCAATTCACAGGGGACACCGGGGAGCTGTTTTTT
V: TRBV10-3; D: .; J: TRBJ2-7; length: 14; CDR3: CAISEQGGTMEQYF; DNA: TGTGCCATCAGTGAACAGGGTGGGACGATGGAGCAGTACTTC
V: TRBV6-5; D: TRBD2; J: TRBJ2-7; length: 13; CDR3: CASRSGGRYEQYF; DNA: TGTGCCAGCAGGAGCGGGGGGCGGTACGAGCAGTACTTC
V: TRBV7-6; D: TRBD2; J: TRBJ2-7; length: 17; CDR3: CASSLVSSGGFVYEQYF; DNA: TGTGCCAGCAGCTTAGTGAGTAGCGGGGGGTTCGTCTACGAGCAGTACTTC
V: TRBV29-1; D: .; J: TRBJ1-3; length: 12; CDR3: CSVVISGNTIYF; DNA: TGCAGCGTTGTTATCTCTGGAAACACCATATATTTT
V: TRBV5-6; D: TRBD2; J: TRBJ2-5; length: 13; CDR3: CASSIGEGETQYF; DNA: TGTGCCAGCAGCATTGGGGAGGGGGAGACCCAGTACTTC
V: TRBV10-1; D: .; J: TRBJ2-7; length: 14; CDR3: CASSDSDSSYEQYF; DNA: TGCGCCAGCAGTGATTCCGACAGTTCCTACGAGCAGTACTTC
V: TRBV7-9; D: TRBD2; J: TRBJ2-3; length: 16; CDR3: CASSTGLAGVGDTQYF; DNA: TGTGCCAGCAGCACGGGACTAGCGGGAGTAGGAGATACGCAGTATTTT
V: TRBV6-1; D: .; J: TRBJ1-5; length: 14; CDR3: CASRAGWSNQPQHF; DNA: TGTGCCAGCAGGGCAGGGTGGAGCAATCAGCCCCAGCATTTT
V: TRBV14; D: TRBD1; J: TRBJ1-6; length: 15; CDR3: CASSQAQGALSPLHF; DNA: TGTGCCAGCAGCCAAGCGCAGGGGGCTCTTTCACCCCTCCACTTT
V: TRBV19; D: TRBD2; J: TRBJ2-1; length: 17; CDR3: CASSLAGGGVTYNEQFF; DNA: TGTGCCAGTAGTCTAGCGGGAGGTGGGGTTACCTACAATGAGCAGTTCTTC
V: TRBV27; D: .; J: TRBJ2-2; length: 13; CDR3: CASSLREVSVLFF; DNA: TGTGCCAGCAGTTTGCGAGAGGTTAGCGTGCTGTTTTTT
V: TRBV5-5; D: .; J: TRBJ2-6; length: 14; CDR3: CASTINSGANVLTF; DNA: TGTGCCAGCACCATCAACTCTGGGGCCAACGTCCTGACTTTC
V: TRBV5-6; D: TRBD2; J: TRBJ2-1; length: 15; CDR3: CASSPGGLAGVEQFF; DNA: TGTGCCAGCAGCCCGGGGGGGCTAGCGGGAGTTGAGCAGTTCTTC
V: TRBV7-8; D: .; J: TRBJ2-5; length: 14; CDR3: CASSQAGLQETQYF; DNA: TGTGCCAGCAGCCAGGCGGGACTTCAAGAGACCCAGTACTTC
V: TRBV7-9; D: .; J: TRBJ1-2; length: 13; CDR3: CASSPGGIYGYTF; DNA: TGTGCCAGCAGCCCCGGGGGGATCTATGGCTACACCTTC
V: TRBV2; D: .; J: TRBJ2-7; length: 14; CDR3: CASSETQAGREQYF; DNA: TGTGCCAGCAGTGAAACACAGGCTGGCCGAGAGCAGTACTTC
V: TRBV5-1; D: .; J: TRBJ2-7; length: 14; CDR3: CASSIDRNSYEQYF; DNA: TGCGCCAGCAGCATTGACAGAAACTCCTACGAGCAGTACTTC
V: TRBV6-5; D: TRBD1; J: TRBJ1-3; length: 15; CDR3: CASSWTGQTGNTIYF; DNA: TGTGCCAGCAGTTGGACAGGCCAGACTGGAAACACCATATATTTT
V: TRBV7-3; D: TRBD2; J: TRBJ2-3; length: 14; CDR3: CASSLTGGADTQYF; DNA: TGTGCCAGCAGCTTAACCGGGGGGGCAGATACGCAGTATTTT
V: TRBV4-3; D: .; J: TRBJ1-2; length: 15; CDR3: CASSQARQFTYGYTF; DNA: TGCGCCAGCAGCCAAGCGAGACAGTTTACCTATGGCTACACCTTC
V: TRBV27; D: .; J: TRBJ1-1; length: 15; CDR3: CASSFGRQLNTEAFF; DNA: TGTGCCAGCAGCTTCGGAAGACAGTTGAACACTGAAGCTTTCTTT
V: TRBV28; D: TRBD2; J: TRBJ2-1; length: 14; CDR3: CASSFAGGYNEQFF; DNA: TGTGCCAGCAGTTTTGCGGGGGGCTATAATGAGCAGTTCTTC
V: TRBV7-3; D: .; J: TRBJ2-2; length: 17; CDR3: CASSLNRETANTGELFF; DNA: TGTGCCAGCAGCTTAAATCGTGAGACAGCGAACACCGGGGAGCTGTTTTTT
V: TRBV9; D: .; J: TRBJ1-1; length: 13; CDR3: CASSVGGWTEAFF; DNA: TGTGCCAGCAGCGTAGGGGGCTGGACTGAAGCTTTCTTT
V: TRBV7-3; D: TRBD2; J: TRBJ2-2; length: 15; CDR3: CASSLLAGGPGELFF; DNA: TGTGCCAGCAGCTTACTAGCGGGGGGGCCCGGGGAGCTGTTTTTT
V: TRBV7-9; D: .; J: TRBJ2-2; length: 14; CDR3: CASSLGPGTGELFF; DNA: TGTGCCAGCAGCTTAGGTCCCGGGACCGGGGAGCTGTTTTTT
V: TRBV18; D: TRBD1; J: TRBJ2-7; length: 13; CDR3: CASSPDRGYGQYF; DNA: TGTGCCAGCTCACCGGACAGGGGTTACGGGCAGTACTTC
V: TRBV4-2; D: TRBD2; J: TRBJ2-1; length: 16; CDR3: CASSQEAGLNYNEQFF; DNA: TGTGCCAGCAGCCAAGAAGCGGGGTTGAATTACAATGAGCAGTTCTTC
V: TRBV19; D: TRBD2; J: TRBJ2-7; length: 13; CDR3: CASSIGLAGEQYF; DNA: TGTGCCAGTAGTATAGGGCTAGCGGGTGAGCAGTACTTC
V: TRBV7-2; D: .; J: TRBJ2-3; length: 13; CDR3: CASSLAPADTQYF; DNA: TGTGCCAGCAGCTTAGCCCCGGCAGATACGCAGTATTTT
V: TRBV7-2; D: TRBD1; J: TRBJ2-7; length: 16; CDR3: CASSLAGQGSSYEQYF; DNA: TGTGCCAGCAGCTTAGCCGGACAGGGGAGTTCCTACGAGCAGTACTTC
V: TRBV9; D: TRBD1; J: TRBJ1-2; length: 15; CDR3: CASSVAGTGAGGYTF; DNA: TGTGCCAGCAGCGTAGCCGGGACAGGAGCGGGGGGCTACACCTTC
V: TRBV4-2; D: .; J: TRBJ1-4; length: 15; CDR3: CASSQDSGPYEKLFF; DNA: TGTGCCAGCAGCCAAGATTCTGGGCCCTACGAAAAACTGTTTTTT
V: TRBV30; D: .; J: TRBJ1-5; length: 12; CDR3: CAWSLQGLPQHF; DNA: TGTGCCTGGAGTCTACAGGGTTTGCCTCAGCATTTT
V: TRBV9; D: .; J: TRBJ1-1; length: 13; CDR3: CASSLRQNTEAFF; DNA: TGTGCCAGCAGCCTCCGACAGAACACTGAAGCTTTCTTT
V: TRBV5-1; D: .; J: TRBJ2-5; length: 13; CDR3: CASRFTGEETQYF; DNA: TGCGCCAGCAGGTTTACGGGGGAAGAGACCCAGTACTTC